What follows are 16 T cell receptor beta chains derived from one specimen sequenced in a study of blood T cell repertoires in COVID-19. Method: immunoSEQ multiplex PCR; TCRdb's copy keeps in-frame clones and lacks some. The data hold around 100,000 clones, with around 85% observed a single time. The sample consisted of peripheral blood. Receptors were obtained from an elderly woman with active or convalescent COVID-19.

This chain uses TRBV28 with TRBJ1-3; D may be TRBD1 (5 bases). The CDR3 is 14 amino acids. Germline CDR1 reads MDHEN; CDR2 reads SYDVKM. Trimming removed 4 bases from V and 3 bases from J, with 10 bases in between. The CDR3 nucleotides read TGTGCCAGCAGTTCCAGGGCCAGTGGAAACACCATATATTTT. It encodes CASSSRASGNTIYF.

The CDR3: CASSLRREYQFF. The DNA of the CDR3 is TGTGCCAGCAGCTTGCGCCGGGAGTACCAGTTCTTC. The chain carries TRBV5-6 and TRBJ2-1; tentative D call: TRBD2 (6 bases). The germline CDR1 and CDR2 sequences are SGHDT and YYEEEE. This CDR3 has 12 residues. Trimming pared 1 base from V and 13 bases from J, leaving 12 bases between.

The rearrangement uses TRBV7-3 and TRBJ1-1; no definite D call. The germline CDR1 and CDR2 sequences are SGHTA and FQGTGA. CDR3 length: 13 amino acids. The ends were cut back, 0 bases at V and 3 bases at J, with 5 bases in the middle. DNA of the CDR3: TGTGCCAGCAGCTTAACTCGGGACACTGAAGCTTTCTTT. Encoded protein: CASSLTRDTEAFF.

J is TRBJ1-5 and V is TRBV6-6; maybe TRBD1 (6 bases). The length of the CDR3 is 15 residues. V was clipped by 2 bases and J by 7 bases, with 15 bases between them. Per germline, CDR1 MNHNY and CDR2 SVGAGI (reference sequence). CDR3 in DNA: TGTGCCAGCAGTTACATGTTGGGGGGGCAACAGCCCCAGCATTTT. This encodes CASSYMLGGQQPQHF.

The chain carries TRBV28 and TRBJ1-1, with D possibly being TRBD1 (5 bases). Trimming shortened V by 4 bases and J by 5 bases, and 14 bases separated the two germline ends. Germline V gene data show CDR1 as MDHEN and CDR2 as SYDVKM. The CDR3 is made up of 14 amino acids. Written as DNA, the CDR3 is TGTGCCAGCAGTTCAACGGCAGGGCGTACTGAAGCTTTCTTT. As protein: CASSSTAGRTEAFF.

The chain employs TRBV28 and TRBJ2-1; 9 nucleotides line up with TRBD1. The CDR3 consists of 17 residues. CDR1 is MDHEN and CDR2 is SYDVKM in the germline V gene. The V and J ends lost 2 bases and 6 bases, in that order; junction bases with no gene match: 11. The CDR3 sequence: CASSLTGQGYGVNEQFF. The CDR3 DNA is TGTGCCAGCAGTTTAACGGGACAGGGATACGGGGTCAATGAGCAGTTCTTC.

This chain joins TRBV28 and TRBJ2-7; tentative D call: TRBD1 (7 bases). Germline CDR1 and CDR2: MDHEN and SYDVKM. V dropped 8 bases and J dropped 0 bases, with 11 bases sitting between them. The CDR3 spans 13 residues. CDR3 nucleotide sequence: TGTGCCAGCCGCGGGACAGTCTCCTACGAGCAGTACTTC. This codes for CASRGTVSYEQYF.

The chain recombines TRBV7-2 with TRBJ2-3; 12 bases line up with TRBD2. This CDR3 is 15 amino acids long. The germline gives CDR1 SGHTA, CDR2 FQGNSA. V lost 5 bases, J lost 6 bases, and 6 bases stayed unmatched. The CDR3 sequence: CASSSRLAGVDTQYF. The CDR3 region has the DNA TGTGCCAGCAGCAGTCGACTAGCGGGAGTTGATACGCAGTATTTT.

The V call is TRBV19, the J call TRBJ1-6; D possibly corresponds to TRBD1 (6 bases). The V gene's germline CDR1 is LNHDA and CDR2 SQIVND (reference sequence). The germline V and J ends were trimmed by 9 bases and 4 bases, with 16 bases remaining between them. This CDR3 region has 15 residues. The CDR3 nucleotides read TGTGCCAGGGAACAGGGCGATCTATATAATTCACCCCTCCACTTT. Translated: CAREQGDLYNSPLHF.

This sequence joins TRBV7-9 and TRBJ1-4, with D uncertain. The CDR3 extends over 16 amino acids. V lost 5 bases to trimming and J lost 1 base, with 14 bases between them. Looked up from germline, CDR1 is SEHNR and CDR2 is FQNEAQ (reference sequence). The CDR3 reads CASSDLARQTNEKLFF. The CDR3 DNA is TGTGCCAGCAGCGACCTGGCCCGACAAACTAATGAAAAACTGTTTTTT.

This clone occurred a few times. The chain recombines TRBV14 with TRBJ1-1, with no clear D. Germline V gene sequence: CDR1 SGHDN, CDR2 FVKESK. V lost 3 bases and J lost 2, with 19 bases in between. There are 17 residues in the CDR3. CDR3 protein: CASSQMGTAKPNTEAFF. The CDR3 bases are TGTGCCAGCAGCCAGATGGGTACAGCCAAACCAAACACTGAAGCTTTCTTT.

This clone was counted only a few times. The chain uses TRBV14 and TRBJ2-3, with no clear D. This CDR3 contains 18 residues. Per the germline V gene, CDR1 is SGHDN and CDR2 is FVKESK. The germline V and J ends were trimmed by 0 bases and 2 bases, with 18 bases remaining between them. The CDR3 bases are TGTGCCAGCAGCCAAGATCAGGTCCGGTTGTGGGTCACAGATACGCAGTATTTT. This sequence encodes CASSQDQVRLWVTDTQYF.

The chain carries TRBV2 and TRBJ1-1; 7 nucleotides align to TRBD1. Germline CDR1 SNHLY, CDR2 FYNNEI. This CDR3 has 13 amino acids. J lost 2 bases, V lost 7 bases, and 4 bases had no gene match. CDR3 in DNA: TGTGCCAGCATGGGGACAGAAAACACTGAAGCTTTCTTT. It translates to CASMGTENTEAFF.

This chain joins TRBV6-1 and TRBJ1-2, with D possibly being TRBD1 (5 bases). Germline V gene lookup returns CDR1 MNHNS and CDR2 SASEGT. Trimming left V 3 bases short and J 3 bases short, with 14 bases between. The CDR3 runs to 15 residues. Written as DNA, the CDR3 is TGTGCCAGCAGTGACGGTCTCGGGGGGTACTATGGCTACACCTTC. Its protein product is CASSDGLGGYYGYTF.

V and J are TRBV5-1 and TRBJ2-3, with D possibly being TRBD2 (7 bases). The length of the CDR3 is 16 residues. The V gene lost 4 bases and the J gene lost 4 bases, with 19 bases spanning the gap. The germline V gene has CDR1 SGHRS and CDR2 YFSETQ. The DNA of the CDR3 is TGCGCCAGCAGCCCGGGTGGGGGCGGGGGCGCAGATACGCAGTATTTT. Translating it yields CASSPGGGGGADTQYF.

The V call is TRBV5-1, the J call TRBJ1-1; 9 nucleotides line up with TRBD1. The CDR3 is 14 residues long. Germline values: CDR1 SGHRS, CDR2 YFSETQ. V trimming: 7 bases; J trimming: 3 bases; junction bases outside the gene matches: 7. This CDR3 reads CASGTGGLDTEAFF. The CDR3 DNA follows: TGCGCCAGCGGAACAGGGGGCTTGGACACTGAAGCTTTCTTT.